Each of the 18 T cell receptor beta chains below was sequenced from the same sample in a study of blood T cells in healthy people across ages. A J-beta primer mix and a sample-barcoded 5' primer were used in a second PCR of about 7 to 11 cycles. TCRdb used MiXCR to reprocess the 5' RACE reads, holding one entry per CDR3 protein. The sample carries about 1.8 million distinct CDR3 sequences, roughly 52% recorded once. Sequencing was performed on blood. These TCRs come from a woman in her thirties or forties in good health.

This clonotype has only a few counts. The V and J genes are TRBV12-3 or TRBV12-4 and TRBJ2-7; D is unresolved. The V end lost 6 bases, the J end lost 2 bases, and 14 bases lay between the germline ends. The CDR3 totals 14 residues. CDR3 nucleotides: TGTGCCAGCAGCCACAGCGCAAAGACCTACGAGCAGTACTTC. Amino acids: CASSHSAKTYEQYF.

The chain links TRBV3-1 to TRBJ1-2; D not certain. V was pared by 0 bases and J by 3 bases, with 5 bases between. The germline V gene has CDR1 LGHDT and CDR2 YNNKEL (reference sequence). This CDR3 spans 13 amino acids. CDR3 protein: CASSQDEDYGYTF. CDR3 nucleotide sequence: TGTGCCAGCAGCCAAGATGAAGACTATGGCTACACCTTC.

This chain uses TRBV4-2 with TRBJ1-1, with D perhaps matching TRBD1 (5 bases). V was shortened by 7 bases and J by 6 bases, with 15 bases between the two germline ends. CDR1 LGHNA and CDR2 YNFKEQ come from the germline V gene. CDR3 size: 13 residues. Here the CDR3 DNA reads TGTGCCAGCACCCCAAAGGGGCTGGCTGAAGCTTTCTTT. Its translation is CASTPKGLAEAFF.

J is TRBJ1-2 and V is TRBV3-1, with D perhaps matching TRBD1 (5 bases). V was clipped by 1 base and J by 1 base, with 13 bases between them. This CDR3 is 16 amino acids long. The germline gives CDR1 LGHDT, CDR2 YNNKEL (reference sequence). CDR3: CASSQGVTAINYGYTF. CDR3 DNA: TGTGCCAGCAGCCAAGGTGTGACAGCTATTAACTATGGCTACACCTTC.

The V call is TRBV7-6, the J call TRBJ2-7; 8 bases align to TRBD1. V lost 5 bases, J lost 6 bases, and 12 bases stayed unmatched. Germline V gene data show CDR1 as SGHVS and CDR2 as FNYEAQ. This CDR3 is 15 amino acids long. The CDR3 reads CASSTGDRRSVEQYF. The CDR3 DNA sequence: TGTGCCAGCAGCACCGGGGACAGGAGGTCAGTCGAGCAGTACTTC.

This clonotype was recorded only once. Here the CDR3 reads CSAGRGEDTQYF. In DNA form, the CDR3 reads TGCAGTGCTGGACGGGGGGAGGATACGCAGTATTTT. V gene TRBV20-1 combines with J gene TRBJ2-3, with TRBD2 identical over 7 bases. The CDR3 is made up of 12 amino acids. In germline, CDR1 is DFQATT, CDR2 SNEGSKA (reference sequence). With V trimmed by 5 bases and J by 6 bases, 5 bases remained unmatched.

This chain joins TRBV11-2 and TRBJ2-4; D is perhaps TRBD1 or TRBD2 (6 bases each). The last part of the DNA fits TRBJ2-7 better; the J call may be wrong. The CDR3 is 14 amino acids. Per the germline V gene, CDR1 is SGHAT and CDR2 is FQNNGV. The CDR3 sequence: CASSLRGVVYEQYF. CDR3 nucleotide sequence: TGTGCCAGCAGCTTAAGGGGGGTGGTATACGAGCAGTACTTC.

The V call is TRBV2, the J call TRBJ2-7, with a weak D call TRBD1 (8 bases). CDR3 length: 14 amino acids. Germline V gene sequence: CDR1 SNHLY, CDR2 FYNNEI. Trimming took 5 bases from V and 3 from J, leaving 14 bases between them. The DNA of the CDR3 is TGTGCCAGCAGTTCGGGGGGACAGGACTACGAGCAGTACTTC. Translated, it gives CASSSGGQDYEQYF.

The genes are TRBV15 and TRBJ2-6, with D unresolved. V shed 5 bases and J shed 0 bases, with 8 bases lying between them. The CDR3 runs 15 residues. Germline V gene lookup returns CDR1 LNHNV and CDR2 YYDKDF (reference sequence). CDR3 in DNA: TGTGCCACCAGCCCTAAAAGCTCTGGGGCCAACGTCCTGACTTTC. Amino acid sequence: CATSPKSSGANVLTF.

This sequence joins TRBV20-1 and TRBJ1-1; 7 bases agree with TRBD1. Trimming at V came to 0 bases and at J to 3 bases, leaving 7 bases not matched to a gene. CDR1 and CDR2 (germline): DFQATT, SNEGSKA (reference sequence). The CDR3 loop spans 15 amino acids. The CDR3 nucleotides are TGCAGTGCTAGAGATGCCGGCAGGGGGTACACTGAAGCTTTCTTT. Protein sequence: CSARDAGRGYTEAFF.

The genes are TRBV6-2 or TRBV6-3 and TRBJ1-6; weak D call: TRBD1 (6 bases). The CDR3 consists of 14 residues. Germline CDR1 is MNHEY and CDR2 is SVGEGT. The germline V and J ends were trimmed by 8 bases and 10 bases, with 18 bases remaining between them. DNA for the CDR3: TGTGCCAGCCGGTTCGGGGCAGGGGCATCACCCCTCCACTTT. Its translation is CASRFGAGASPLHF.

The gene calls are TRBV28 and TRBJ1-4, with 7 bases identical to TRBD1. Germline CDR1 MDHEN, CDR2 SYDVKM. The CDR3 runs 13 residues. V lost 10 bases, J lost 7 bases, and 9 bases stayed unmatched. Here the CDR3 DNA reads TGTGCCACCCTACAGGGGAATGTTGAAAAACTGTTTTTT. Translated: CATLQGNVEKLFF.

The rearrangement links TRBV20-1 to TRBJ2-5; no reliable D call. The CDR3 is made up of 11 amino acids. Trimming stripped 1 base from V and 5 bases from J, with 5 bases between. From germline, CDR1 is DFQATT and CDR2 SNEGSKA (reference sequence). The CDR3 DNA sequence: TGCAGTGCTAGAGGACTGGAGACCCAGTACTTC. Amino acids: CSARGLETQYF.

The J gene is TRBJ2-1, the V gene TRBV20-1, with 9 bases aligning to TRBD2. With 1 base clipped from V and 5 bases from J, the junction kept 6 bases outside the gene matches. This CDR3 contains 15 residues. CDR1 and CDR2 (germline): DFQATT, SNEGSKA (reference sequence). DNA of the CDR3: TGCAGTGCTAGAGTAAGACTAGCGGACAACAATGAGCAGTTCTTC. Translated, it gives CSARVRLADNNEQFF.

V gene TRBV3-1 combines with J gene TRBJ2-3; no definite D call. The CDR3 contains 15 residues. Germline loops: CDR1 LGHDT, CDR2 YNNKEL (reference sequence). V lost 6 bases and J lost 0, with 13 bases in between. DNA for the CDR3: TGTGCCAGCAGATCCCAGGAGATTAGCACAGATACGCAGTATTTT. This sequence encodes CASRSQEISTDTQYF.

V and J are TRBV6-1 and TRBJ2-6, with D unresolved. The germline CDR1 and CDR2 sequences are MNHNS and SASEGT. Deletions cut 1 base from V and 1 base from J, with 11 bases between. The CDR3 has 17 amino acids. The CDR3 loop is CASSEGNQRSGANVLTF. The CDR3 nucleotides are TGTGCCAGCAGTGAAGGTAACCAGCGATCTGGGGCCAACGTCCTGACTTTC.

V gene TRBV12-3 or TRBV12-4 combines with J gene TRBJ1-5, with 7 bases matching TRBD1. The CDR3 has 15 residues. The J segment lost 5 bases and the V segment lost 5 bases, leaving 9 bases of the junction unmatched. CDR3 region: CASSRTGEGDQPQHF. The CDR3 nucleotides read TGTGCCAGCAGTCGCACAGGGGAAGGCGATCAGCCCCAGCATTTT.

This clonotype has more than one count but fewer than ten. The CDR3 loop is CASSRTSFGYTF. The CDR3 DNA reads TGTGCCAGCAGTCGGACATCCTTTGGCTACACCTTC. V usage is TRBV6-2 or TRBV6-3 and J usage is TRBJ1-2; perhaps TRBD1 as D (5 bases). The germline V gene has CDR1 MNHEY and CDR2 SVGEGT. The V and J ends lost 5 bases and 7 bases respectively, with 11 bases between them. This CDR3 is 12 amino acids long.